Presented here are 19 T cell receptor beta chains from one specimen sequenced in a study of cytomegalovirus exposure and HLA in healthy donors. Primers included in the PCR were 60 Vbeta and 13 Jbeta primers. The data were produced by immunoSEQ multiplex PCR, yet TCRdb's version contains in-frame clones alone and is incomplete. The sample yields about 160,000 clones, 60% to 80% seen once. The sample comprised PBMCs. The receptors derive from a man aged 55 to 70 in good health and CMV-seronegative.

V is TRBV5-1 and J is TRBJ2-3; 9 bases line up with TRBD1. Per the germline V gene, CDR1 is SGHRS and CDR2 is YFSETQ. The length of the CDR3 is 16 residues. V trimming: 0 bases; J trimming: 4 bases; junction bases outside the gene matches: 6. The CDR3 reads CASSLAGTGRADTQYF. The CDR3 region has the DNA TGCGCCAGCAGCTTGGCCGGGACAGGGCGAGCAGATACGCAGTATTTT.

The chain is built from TRBV6-5 and TRBJ2-7; 9 bases agree with TRBD2. The CDR3 contains 14 residues. Losses at the gene ends were 4 bases for V and 9 bases for J; bases not matched to a gene: 10. CDR1 is MNHEY, CDR2 SVGAGI, per germline. The CDR3 DNA reads TGTGCCAGCAGTTTAGGGACTAGCCGGCTTGCGCAGTACTTC. Translating it yields CASSLGTSRLAQYF.

The chain uses TRBV27 and TRBJ2-3; D is perhaps TRBD2 (6 bases). Germline lookup yields CDR1 MNHEY and CDR2 SMNVEV (reference sequence). There are 14 residues in the CDR3. V was clipped by 5 bases and J by 6 bases, with 15 bases between them. The CDR3 reads CASSPRDFSDTQYF. CDR3 in DNA: TGTGCCAGCAGTCCCCGGGACTTCTCGGATACGCAGTATTTT.

The V gene is TRBV27, the J gene TRBJ1-6; 8 positions agree with TRBD1. CDR1 is MNHEY, CDR2 SMNVEV, per germline (reference sequence). With 5 bases clipped from V and 7 bases from J, the junction kept 4 bases outside the gene matches. The CDR3 covers 14 residues. CDR3 nucleotides: TGTGCCAGCAGTCCGGCAGGGGGCAATTCACCCCTCCACTTT. It translates to CASSPAGGNSPLHF.

CDR3 in amino acids: CASHGTGGSEQYF. The DNA of the CDR3 is TGTGCCAGCCATGGGACAGGGGGCTCCGAGCAGTACTTC. V and J are TRBV2 and TRBJ2-7; 12 positions match TRBD1. Losses at the gene ends were 8 bases for V and 6 bases for J; bases not matched to a gene: 5. The CDR3 totals 13 residues. The germline V gene has CDR1 SNHLY and CDR2 FYNNEI.

This clone has a handful of counts. The chain employs TRBV19 and TRBJ2-3, with D perhaps TRBD2 (5 bases). CDR1 LNHDA and CDR2 SQIVND come from the germline V gene (reference sequence). The CDR3 consists of 14 residues. V was pared by 1 base and J by 6 bases, with 11 bases between. CDR3 region: CASSIGGSGDTQYF. The CDR3 DNA sequence: TGTGCCAGTAGTATAGGTGGGAGTGGGGATACGCAGTATTTT.

This clone showed up just a few times. CDR3 region: CACLGGWGSGNTIYF. The CDR3 DNA reads TGTGCCTGCTTGGGGGGGTGGGGATCTGGAAACACCATATATTTT. This chain connects TRBV30 to TRBJ1-3; D may be TRBD1 (5 bases). Germline V gene data show CDR1 as GTSNPN and CDR2 as SVGIG (reference sequence). V dropped 6 bases and J dropped 1 base, with 16 bases sitting between them. The CDR3 contains 15 residues.

This chain uses TRBV18 with TRBJ2-5; 7 nucleotides match TRBD1. J was trimmed by 5 bases and V by 4 bases; bases with no gene match: 4. CDR1 is KGHSH and CDR2 is LQKENI in the germline V gene. The CDR3 runs 13 residues. The CDR3 nucleotides are TGTGCCAGCTCACAGGGGGCGTATGAGACCCAGTACTTC. It translates to CASSQGAYETQYF.

To note about this clone: Because it lacks the conserved phenylalanine or tryptophan at the end, this CDR3 is likely a read error. The DNA is omitted, as the CDR3 cannot be located on it reliably, and the CDR3 follows TCRdb's listing. This rearrangement joins TRBV2 to TRBJ1-1; the table's TRBD1 call for D was not verified on the DNA. The germline gives CDR1 SNHLY, CDR2 FYNNEI. Termini included, the CDR3 measures 11 amino acids. This CDR3 is CASSEALDSPV.

The chain uses TRBV6-5 and TRBJ2-7; 7 nucleotides align to TRBD2. The CDR3 contains 15 residues. Germline V gives CDR1 MNHEY, CDR2 SVGAGI. The junction had 4 bases not matched to a gene; V was cut back by 0 bases and J by 2 bases. CDR3 in amino acids: CASSYSSSGTYEQYF. Written as DNA, the CDR3 is TGTGCCAGCAGTTACTCGTCTAGCGGAACCTACGAGCAGTACTTC.

This chain uses TRBV5-1 with TRBJ2-5, with 8 bases lining up with TRBD1. Per germline, CDR1 SGHRS and CDR2 YFSETQ. This CDR3 contains 15 residues. V dropped 5 bases and J dropped 5; count of bases not matched to a gene: 11. This chain's CDR3 is CASSRDRGREETQYF. The CDR3 nucleotides read TGCGCCAGCAGTCGCGACAGGGGAAGAGAGGAGACCCAGTACTTC.

The gene calls are TRBV28 and TRBJ1-2, with 8 bases fitting TRBD1. Trimming cost V 5 bases and J 1 base; bases outside gene matches: 6. Germline V gene data show CDR1 as MDHEN and CDR2 as SYDVKM. The CDR3 is 15 amino acids. The CDR3 bases are TGTGCCAGCAGTCCGGCGGACAGGGATAACTATGGCTACACCTTC. Residues: CASSPADRDNYGYTF.

The chain combines TRBV7-3 with TRBJ2-1, with D tentatively TRBD1 (6 bases). Germline V gives CDR1 SGHTA, CDR2 FQGTGA. V shed 5 bases and J shed 6 bases, with 14 bases lying between them. The CDR3 extends over 14 amino acids. The CDR3: CASSRVPGVNEQFF. As DNA, the CDR3 is TGTGCCAGCAGCCGGGTCCCAGGGGTCAATGAGCAGTTCTTC.

The V gene is TRBV4-1, the J gene TRBJ2-7; 9 bases align to TRBD1. Germline loops: CDR1 MGHRA, CDR2 YSYEKL. The CDR3 loop spans 14 amino acids. J was trimmed by 3 bases and V by 5 bases; bases with no gene match: 5. Written as DNA, the CDR3 is TGCGCCAGCAGCTTTGGGGACAGGGACTACGAGCAGTACTTC. This sequence encodes CASSFGDRDYEQYF.

This clone was picked up a small number of times. The chain links TRBV7-8 to TRBJ2-2, with TRBD1 matching 9 bases. The V segment lost 6 bases and the J segment 4 bases; nucleotides outside the gene matches: 12. The CDR3 has 17 amino acids. Germline V gene sequence: CDR1 SGHVS, CDR2 FQNEAQ. The CDR3 sequence is CASRLTLGQGATGELFF. The CDR3 DNA reads as TGTGCCAGCAGACTGACCCTGGGACAGGGTGCCACCGGGGAGCTGTTTTTT. Full variable domain (outside the CDR3, taken from reference TRBV7-8 and TRBJ2-2): GAGVSQSPRYKVAKRGQDVALRCDPISGHVSLFWYQQALGQGPEFLTYFQNEAQLDKSGLPSDRFFAERPEGSVSTLKIQRTQQEDSAVYLCASRLTLGQGATGELFFGEGSRLTVL.

The chain is built from TRBV7-9 and TRBJ1-1; D is possibly TRBD1 (5 bases). Germline V gene sequence: CDR1 SEHNR, CDR2 FQNEAQ (reference sequence). Trimming cost V 10 bases and J 0 bases, with 12 bases left between them. The CDR3 is made up of 13 amino acids. The CDR3 region is CATKAGMNTEAFF. Here the CDR3 DNA reads TGTGCCACCAAGGCAGGGATGAACACTGAAGCTTTCTTT.

V is TRBV28 and J is TRBJ1-1; D perhaps matches TRBD1 (5 bases). The CDR3 loop spans 14 amino acids. Between the trimmed V and J ends, which lost 3 bases and 0 bases, there was a span of 8 bases. Germline V gene data show CDR1 as MDHEN and CDR2 as SYDVKM. CDR3 region: CASSFDSLNTEAFF. As DNA, the CDR3 is TGTGCCAGCAGTTTCGACAGCCTGAACACTGAAGCTTTCTTT. Full variable domain (missing parts from reference TRBV28 and TRBJ1-1): DVKVTQSSRYLVKRTGEKVFLECVQDMDHENMFWYRQDPGLGLRLIYFSYDVKMKEKGDIPEGYSVSREKKERFSLILESASTNQTSMYLCASSFDSLNTEAFFGQGTRLTVV.

The rearrangement uses TRBV19 and TRBJ1-1; TRBD1 might be the D (5 bases). The germline V and J ends were trimmed by 9 bases and 4 bases, with 21 bases remaining between them. This CDR3 has 15 residues. CDR1 is LNHDA, CDR2 SQIVND, per germline (reference sequence). This CDR3 is CASSRRREEGTEAFF. The DNA for the CDR3 is TGTGCCAGCTCGAGACGCAGGGAGGAGGGCACTGAAGCTTTCTTT.

The chain employs TRBV29-1 and TRBJ1-5; D is undetermined. V was pared by 3 bases and J by 7 bases, with 13 bases between. Germline V gene data show CDR1 as SQVTM and CDR2 as ANQGSEA. The CDR3 length is 13 residues. The CDR3: CSVESGSGQPQHF. CDR3 in DNA: TGCAGCGTTGAGTCGGGGTCTGGGCAGCCCCAGCATTTT.